Sequencing of this T cell receptor beta chain was carried out in a study of vaccination effects on CD4 cells after COVID-19. Study information: A couple of convalescent patients each provided a sample, at 16 days and at one week before vaccination.

Using immunoSEQ multiplex PCR, the repertoire was profiled, and TCRdb retains in-frame clones only, with some absent. The data hold roughly 70,000 clones, with roughly 73% observed a single time. Antigen-specific CD4+ T cells expanded by the ViraFEST assay with viral peptide pools were then sequenced. Having been cultured for approximately ten days, the cells underwent CD4+ T cell isolation. This individual tested PCR-positive for SARS-CoV-2 infection between March and December 2020. A pool of HIV-1 Nef peptides formed the negative control culture. Cells had half their medium changed to IL-2 medium on days 3 and 7. Study-wide points: Clones induced by infection and by vaccine showed marked clonal contraction late after vaccination.

Comment on this clone: Its antigen remains unidentified.

Unmatched junction bases numbered 6, after V lost 0 bases and J lost 3 bases. Looked up from germline, CDR1 is MGHRA and CDR2 is YSYEKL. The length of the CDR3 is 17 residues. The receptor's source is a human donor who had a prior SARS-CoV-2 infection. V gene TRBV4-1 combines with J gene TRBJ2-4; the match to TRBD2 covers 9 bases. Source: CD4+ T cells from PBMCs cultured with HIV peptides, taken before COVID-19 vaccination. Subset here: HIV-1 Nef peptide pool negative control/reference culture. For the CDR3, the DNA is TGCGCCAGCAGCCAAGATCCGCCTAGCGGGGACAAAAACATTCAGTACTTC. It codes for CASSQDPPSGDKNIQYF.